This T cell receptor (beta chain) was sequenced during a study of blood T cell repertoires in COVID-19. The CDR3 consists of 16 residues. CDR1 is MNHEY and CDR2 is SMNVEV in the germline V gene (reference sequence). V gave up 5 bases and J gave up 13 bases; unmatched junction bases: 12. TCRdb's copy holds only in-frame clones and misses some; the assay was immunoSEQ multiplex PCR. Of approximately 97,000 clones listed, roughly 89% are singletons. This clonotype was sampled from a woman aged 45 to 65 with COVID-19, enrolled during active disease. The sample taken for sequencing was peripheral blood. This chain uses TRBV27 with TRBJ2-1; 15 nucleotides match TRBD2. Written as DNA, the CDR3 is TGTGCCAGCAGTCCCCTAGGACTAGCGGGGGGGCCTTCTCAGTTCTTC. Encoded protein: CASSPLGLAGGPSQFF.